A single sample is the source of the 26 T cell receptor beta chains below, sequenced in a study of T cells in women clearing cervical HPV infection. Clones were read by immunoSEQ multiplex PCR, and TCRdb kept only the in-frame ones, dropping some. The sample table includes 25,000 to 30,000 clones. Material: blood buffy coat. The receptors derive from a woman aged 18-69 years with a cervical HPV16 infection that either progressed to CIN3+ or cleared (not recorded which).

Worth noting for this clone: Read data end 3 residues before the CDR3 end; the end is taken from the germline J gene. The chain uses TRBV6-2 or TRBV6-3 and TRBJ2-3; TRBD2 agrees at 8 bases. CDR3 length: 15 amino acids. Losses at the gene ends were 2 bases for V and 5 bases for J; bases not matched to a gene: 6. CDR1 and CDR2 from the germline V gene are MNHEY and SVGEGT. CDR3 DNA (partial): TGTGCCAGCAGTTACGCGGGGGGCGGTGGAGATACG. Its protein is CASSYAGGGGDT. The full CDR3 sequence reads CASSYAGGGGDTQYF.

CDR3 bases read: TGTGCCTGGAGTCGACACGGT. Translation gives CAWSRHG. The full CDR3 reads CAWSRHGQYF. The chain is built from TRBV30 and TRBJ2-4, with no clear D. Sequencing ends 3 residues short of the CDR3 end; the germline J gene provides the rest. This CDR3 contains 10 residues. Germline loops: CDR1 GTSNPN, CDR2 SVGIG (reference sequence).

A remark on this clone: The observed sequence ends 3 residues before the CDR3 terminus, with the missing tail filled in from the germline J gene. The rearrangement uses TRBV7-9 and TRBJ1-5, with D maybe TRBD1 (5 bases). This CDR3 contains 15 residues. Germline V lookup: CDR1 SEHNR, CDR2 FQNEAQ (reference sequence). V gave up 5 bases and J gave up 1 base, with 12 bases separating them. The part of the CDR3 DNA that was read is TGTGCCAGCAGCCGAGGGGCACTCAGCAATCAGCCC. It translates to CASSRGALSNQP. The whole CDR3 protein reads CASSRGALSNQPQHF. Based on the CDR3 plus reference TRBV7-9 and TRBJ1-5, the full variable domain is DTGVSQNPRHKITKRGQNVTFRCDPISEHNRLYWYRQTLGQGPEFLTYFQNEAQLEKSRLLSDRFSAERPKGSFSTLEIQRTEQGDSAMYLCASSRGALSNQPQHFGDGTRLSIL.

The CDR3 reads CASSAPPQLYLYGYTF. CDR3 DNA, as far as it was read: TGCGCCAGCAGCGCGCCCCCACAGCTCTACCTTTATGGC. This sequence joins TRBV5-1 and TRBJ1-2; D unresolved. The CDR3 is cut off 3 residues early in the read; its end comes from the germline J gene. V was pared by 4 bases and J by 5 bases, with 21 bases between. The CDR3 has 16 amino acids. In germline, CDR1 is SGHRS, CDR2 YFSETQ.

Note on this clone: The DNA ends 3 residues before the CDR3 does, and the rest of the CDR3 is filled in from the germline J gene. The rearrangement links TRBV7-9 to TRBJ2-3, with a tentative D call TRBD1 (7 bases). CDR3 size: 15 residues. CDR1 and CDR2 (germline): SEHNR, FQNEAQ (reference sequence). CDR3 bases read: TGTGCCAGCAGCGTTTCAGGGGGGACCCAAGAGACG. Its translation: CASSVSGGTQET. The full-length CDR3 reads as CASSVSGGTQETQYF.

The sequenced CDR3 bases are TGTGCCAGTATTACGACAGGGAACACCGGGGAG. Its protein is CASITTGNTGE. The whole CDR3 protein reads CASITTGNTGELFF. The genes are TRBV19 and TRBJ2-2; D perhaps matches TRBD1 (6 bases). The CDR3 end falls 3 residues outside the read, so it is completed with the germline J gene. CDR3 length equals 14 residues. Trimming cost V 7 bases and J 1 base, with 10 bases left between them. CDR1 and CDR2 from the germline V gene are LNHDA and SQIVND (reference sequence). Filled out from reference TRBV19 and TRBJ2-2, the complete variable domain reads DGGITQSPKYLFRKEGQNVTLSCEQNLNHDAMYWYRQDPGQGLRLIYYSQIVNDFQKGDIAEGYSVSREKKESFPLTVTSAQKNPTAFYLCASITTGNTGELFFGEGSRLTVL.

Concerning this clone itself: The read falls 3 residues short of the CDR3 end, and the missing part is taken from the germline J gene. V is TRBV6-2 or TRBV6-3 and J is TRBJ2-2; weak D call: TRBD1 (5 bases). Germline V gene data show CDR1 as MNHEY and CDR2 as SVGEGT. The CDR3 spans 12 residues. CDR3 DNA, as far as it was read: TGTGCCAGCAGACAGGCTCAAGAAAAG. Translation gives CASRQAQEK. The CDR3 in full is CASRQAQEKLFF.

On this clone: The read ends 3 residues before the CDR3 terminus; that terminus is restored from the germline J gene. The rearrangement joins TRBV28 to TRBJ1-2, with D possibly matching TRBD1 (5 bases). Germline V lookup: CDR1 MDHEN, CDR2 SYDVKM. This CDR3 region has 13 residues. Deletions cut 3 bases from V and 5 bases from J, with 10 bases between. The CDR3 reads CASSLSGLYGYTF. CDR3 DNA (partial): TGTGCCAGCAGTTTGTCAGGGCTGTATGGC.

Remarks on this clone: The read terminates 3 residues ahead of where the CDR3 ends, so the germline J gene completes it. V and J are TRBV18 and TRBJ1-6, with 7 bases matching TRBD1. V was pared by 3 bases and J by 9 bases, with 5 bases of the junction left unmatched. The CDR3 spans 14 residues. Germline V gene sequence: CDR1 KGHSH, CDR2 LQKENI. Partial CDR3 DNA: TGTGCCAGCTCACCCGACAGGGTTGGTTCACCC. Translated: CASSPDRVGSP. The whole CDR3 is CASSPDRVGSPLHF.

A word on this clone: From the germline J gene comes the end of the CDR3, since the read stops 3 residues before it. This sequence joins TRBV2 and TRBJ2-3; D possibly corresponds to TRBD1 (5 bases). Germline V gene data show CDR1 as SNHLY and CDR2 as FYNNEI. This CDR3 region has 15 residues. Trimming stripped 8 bases from V and 0 bases from J, with 15 bases between. CDR3 in amino acids: CASGFDRHSTDTQYF. The sequenced part of the CDR3 DNA is TGTGCCAGCGGATTTGACAGACATAGCACAGATACG.

A remark on this clone: The read terminates 3 residues ahead of where the CDR3 ends, so the germline J gene completes it. This chain joins TRBV5-1 and TRBJ2-5; 7 bases map to TRBD2. Trimming removed 2 bases from V and 5 bases from J; junction bases left unmatched: 12. This CDR3 comprises 16 residues. CDR1 is SGHRS and CDR2 is YFSETQ in the germline V gene. CDR3 bases read: TGCGCCAGCAGCTTCGGAGTAGCGGGCCCCGTTGAGACC. This sequence encodes CASSFGVAGPVET. The entire CDR3 protein is CASSFGVAGPVETQYF.

A note on this clone: Sequencing ends 3 residues short of the CDR3 end; the germline J gene provides the rest. The chain recombines TRBV11-2 with TRBJ2-3, with 7 bases lining up with TRBD2. Germline loops: CDR1 SGHAT, CDR2 FQNNGV. The CDR3 is made up of 15 amino acids. The chain's CDR3 is CASGLGRAFQETQYF. The DNA read from the CDR3 is TGTGCCAGCGGACTAGGGCGGGCCTTCCAAGAGACG.

A note on this clone: The read ends 3 residues before the CDR3 terminus; that terminus is restored from the germline J gene. The genes are TRBV7-2 and TRBJ1-1, with 9 bases identical to TRBD1. After removal of 0 bases from V and 5 bases from J, the junction contained 7 bases not matched to a gene. Germline CDR1 SGHTA, CDR2 FQGNSA. There are 16 residues in the CDR3. The CDR3 region is CASSLARQGERTEAFF. CDR3 DNA, as far as it was read: TGTGCCAGCAGCTTAGCCCGACAGGGGGAAAGGACTGAA.

As for this clone: The CDR3 end falls 3 residues outside the read, so it is completed with the germline J gene. The chain uses TRBV19 and TRBJ2-4; the D gene is possibly TRBD1 (5 bases). This CDR3 has 14 residues. Germline V lookup: CDR1 LNHDA, CDR2 SQIVND (reference sequence). This CDR3 reads CASSPRQTNYGQYF. The part of the CDR3 DNA that was read is TGTGCCAGTAGCCCCCGACAGACCAACTATGGT.

With regard to this clone: The DNA ends 3 residues before the CDR3 does, and the rest of the CDR3 is filled in from the germline J gene. V gene TRBV7-3 combines with J gene TRBJ2-2; D perhaps matches TRBD2 (6 bases). Germline V gene lookup returns CDR1 SGHTA and CDR2 FQGTGA. V was shortened by 2 bases and J by 5 bases, with 12 bases between the two germline ends. The length of the CDR3 is 15 residues. The DNA read from the CDR3 is TGTGCCAGCAGCTTACTGGGGGGAGATACCGGGGAG. Its translation: CASSLLGGDTGE. The CDR3 in full is CASSLLGGDTGELFF.

Of note for this clone: The read ends 3 residues early relative to the CDR3; the germline J gene fills the gap. The chain employs TRBV19 and TRBJ2-7; the D gene is possibly TRBD1 (6 bases). CDR3 length: 14 amino acids. The germline V gene has CDR1 LNHDA and CDR2 SQIVND (reference sequence). V was trimmed by 5 bases and J by 6 bases, leaving 17 bases between them. CDR3 bases read: TGTGCCAGTAGTCCACAGGGTATCGTGGTCGAG. Translating it yields CASSPQGIVVE. The full CDR3 sequence reads CASSPQGIVVEQYF. The variable domain in full, completed from reference TRBV19 and TRBJ2-7, reads DGGITQSPKYLFRKEGQNVTLSCEQNLNHDAMYWYRQDPGQGLRLIYYSQIVNDFQKGDIAEGYSVSREKKESFPLTVTSAQKNPTAFYLCASSPQGIVVEQYFGPGTRLTVT.

A note on this clone: With the read ending 3 residues before the CDR3 end, the germline J gene is used to fill in that end. This sequence joins TRBV18 and TRBJ1-1; no clear D. Per the germline V gene, CDR1 is KGHSH and CDR2 is LQKENI. The CDR3 loop spans 13 amino acids. Incomplete CDR3 DNA: TGTGCCAGCTCACGAAGACAATCGGAGGGA. Translated, it gives CASSRRQSEG. The full CDR3 protein is CASSRRQSEGAFF.

For this clone: The CDR3 is cut off 3 residues early in the read; its end comes from the germline J gene. V and J are TRBV29-1 and TRBJ1-1; 8 nucleotides agree with TRBD1. The junction had 9 bases not matched to a gene; V was cut back by 7 bases and J by 5 bases. CDR1 is SQVTM, CDR2 ANQGSEA, per germline. This CDR3 is 13 amino acids long. CDR3 sequence: CSAKDRVGTEAFF. Incomplete CDR3 DNA: TGCAGCGCCAAGGACAGGGTAGGAACTGAA.

In regard to this clone: Read data end 3 residues before the CDR3 end; the end is taken from the germline J gene. The rearrangement links TRBV19 to TRBJ2-2; D unresolved. This CDR3 has 13 residues. Trimming took 7 bases from V and 6 from J, leaving 12 bases between them. Germline values: CDR1 LNHDA, CDR2 SQIVND (reference sequence). The CDR3 is CASIARSAGELFF. The part of the CDR3 DNA that was read is TGTGCCAGTATTGCCAGGAGTGCCGGGGAG. The variable domain in full, with the rest retrieved from reference TRBV19 and TRBJ2-2, is DGGITQSPKYLFRKEGQNVTLSCEQNLNHDAMYWYRQDPGQGLRLIYYSQIVNDFQKGDIAEGYSVSREKKESFPLTVTSAQKNPTAFYLCASIARSAGELFFGEGSRLTVL.

With regard to this clone: The read comes to an end 3 residues before the CDR3 does, leaving the germline J gene to fill in the end. The rearrangement joins TRBV7-9 to TRBJ1-3; tentatively, D is TRBD1 (5 bases). The CDR3 runs to 15 residues. Trimming took 5 bases from V and 4 from J, leaving 15 bases between them. Germline values: CDR1 SEHNR, CDR2 FQNEAQ (reference sequence). The sequenced part of the CDR3 DNA is TGTGCCAGCAGCCTCGTGGGGGGACGAGGAAACACC. This encodes CASSLVGGRGNT. The entire CDR3 is CASSLVGGRGNTIYF. Variable domain in full (rest from reference TRBV7-9 and TRBJ1-3): DTGVSQNPRHKITKRGQNVTFRCDPISEHNRLYWYRQTLGQGPEFLTYFQNEAQLEKSRLLSDRFSAERPKGSFSTLEIQRTEQGDSAMYLCASSLVGGRGNTIYFGEGSWLTVV.

In regard to this clone: The CDR3 extends 3 residues past the end of the read, so its final part is completed from the germline J gene. This rearrangement joins TRBV6-2 or TRBV6-3 to TRBJ1-2, with TRBD1 identical over 7 bases. Per germline, CDR1 MNHEY and CDR2 SVGEGT. Trimming took 4 bases from V and 4 from J; bases not matched to a gene: 9. CDR3 size: 15 residues. The sequenced CDR3 bases are TGTGCCAGCAGTTTGGGGACAGAGGTGGTCTATGGC. It codes for CASSLGTEVVYG. The complete CDR3 reads CASSLGTEVVYGYTF.

As for this clone: The read is 3 residues too short to cover the CDR3 end, so that end is filled in from the germline J gene. The rearrangement uses TRBV6-2 or TRBV6-3 and TRBJ1-5; D remains unclear. CDR3 size: 14 residues. The ends were cut back, 4 bases at V and 0 bases at J, with 7 bases in the middle. CDR1 and CDR2 from the germline V gene are MNHEY and SVGEGT. The DNA read from the CDR3 is TGTGCCAGCAGTTCTAGGTTTAGCAATCAGCCC. Protein sequence: CASSSRFSNQP. The CDR3, in full, reads CASSSRFSNQPQHF.

Concerning this clone: The CDR3 goes on 3 residues after the read ends, and that part is filled in from the germline J gene. The gene calls are TRBV7-6 and TRBJ2-2; TRBD1 agrees at 9 bases. There are 15 residues in the CDR3. Germline lookup yields CDR1 SGHVS and CDR2 FNYEAQ. The CDR3 DNA, read in part, is TGTGCCAGCAGCTCACAGGGGGCATTCGGTGAAAAG. Translating gives CASSSQGAFGEK. The whole CDR3 sequence is CASSSQGAFGEKLFF.

A remark on this clone: The read terminates 3 residues before the CDR3 end, so the remaining end is supplied by the germline J gene. This sequence joins TRBV5-1 and TRBJ2-1, with 9 bases matching TRBD2. The CDR3 is 16 residues long. Per germline, CDR1 SGHRS and CDR2 YFSETQ. V gave up 0 bases and J gave up 8 bases; unmatched junction bases: 9. The covered CDR3 bases are TGCGCCAGCAGCTTGGGAGTGGCGGGAGGGGGAGATGAG. Translation: CASSLGVAGGGDE. The entire CDR3 protein is CASSLGVAGGGDEQFF.

Worth noting for this clone: The read comes to an end 3 residues before the CDR3 does, leaving the germline J gene to fill in the end. The chain couples TRBV18 to TRBJ2-5; 11 positions agree with TRBD2. Germline CDR1 is KGHSH and CDR2 is LQKENI. CDR3 length: 16 residues. With V trimmed by 2 bases and J by 1 base, 3 bases remained unmatched. The CDR3 protein is CASSPSSGGIQETQYF. The CDR3 bases that were read are TGTGCCAGCTCACCATCTAGCGGGGGGATCCAAGAGACC.

About this clone itself: The sequenced fragment ends 3 residues before the CDR3 boundary, so the rest is inferred from the germline J gene. The V call is TRBV9, the J call TRBJ2-1, with 7 bases lining up with TRBD1. The CDR3 is made up of 15 amino acids. Germline V gene sequence: CDR1 SGDLS, CDR2 YYNGEE. With 2 bases clipped from V and 6 bases from J, the junction kept 8 bases outside the gene matches. CDR3: CASSVSGTASNEQFF. The DNA read from the CDR3 is TGTGCCAGCAGCGTTTCCGGGACAGCATCCAATGAG.